This TCR beta chain was recovered during a study of preoperative IRX-2 immunotherapy in early breast cancer. Profiled with immunoSEQ multiplex PCR; TCRdb holds only in-frame clones, not every one. The table shows 90,000 to 100,000 clones, with around 86% occurring only once. V gave up 1 base and J gave up 7 bases; unmatched junction bases: 5. The germline CDR1 and CDR2 sequences are SGHDN and FVKESK. The CDR3 runs to 14 residues. This sample's treatment: preoperative locoregional IRX-2 cytokine immunotherapy. Preoperative locoregional IRX-2 cytokine immunotherapy was tested in the phase Ib source study.

This rearrangement joins TRBV14 to TRBJ1-2; 8 bases match TRBD1. This receptor was identified in a human donor with breast cancer. The sample in question was tumor tissue, obtained after IRX-2 immunotherapy. This CDR3 is CASSQARGPGGYTF. The CDR3 nucleotides are TGTGCCAGCAGCCAAGCCAGGGGGCCTGGTGGCTACACCTTC.